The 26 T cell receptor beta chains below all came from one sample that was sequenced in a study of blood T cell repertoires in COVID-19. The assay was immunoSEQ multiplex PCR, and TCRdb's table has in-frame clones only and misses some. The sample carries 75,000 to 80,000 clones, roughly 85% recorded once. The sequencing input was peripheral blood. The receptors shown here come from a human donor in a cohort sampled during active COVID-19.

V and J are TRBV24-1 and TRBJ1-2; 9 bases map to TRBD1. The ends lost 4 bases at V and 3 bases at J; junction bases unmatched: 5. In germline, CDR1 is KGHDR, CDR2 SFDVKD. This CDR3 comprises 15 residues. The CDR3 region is CATSDGDRAYYGYTF. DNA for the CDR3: TGTGCCACCAGTGACGGGGACAGGGCCTACTATGGCTACACCTTC.

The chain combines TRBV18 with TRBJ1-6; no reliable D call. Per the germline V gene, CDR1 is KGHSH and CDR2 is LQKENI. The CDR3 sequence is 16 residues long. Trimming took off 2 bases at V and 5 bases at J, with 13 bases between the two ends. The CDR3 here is CASSPSNRGDNSPLHF. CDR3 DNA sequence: TGTGCCAGCTCACCATCCAATCGGGGTGATAATTCACCCCTCCACTTT.

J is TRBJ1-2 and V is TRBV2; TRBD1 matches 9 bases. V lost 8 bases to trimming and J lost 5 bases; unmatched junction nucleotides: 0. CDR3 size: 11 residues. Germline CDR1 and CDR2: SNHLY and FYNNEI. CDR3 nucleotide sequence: TGTGCCAGCGGGACAGGGTATGGCTACACCTTC. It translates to CASGTGYGYTF.

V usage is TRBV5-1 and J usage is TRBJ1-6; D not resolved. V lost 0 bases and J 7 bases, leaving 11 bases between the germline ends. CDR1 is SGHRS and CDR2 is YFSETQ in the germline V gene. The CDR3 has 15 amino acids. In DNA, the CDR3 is TGCGCCAGCAGCTTGGCCACAGCAGGAAATTCACCCCTCCACTTT. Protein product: CASSLATAGNSPLHF.

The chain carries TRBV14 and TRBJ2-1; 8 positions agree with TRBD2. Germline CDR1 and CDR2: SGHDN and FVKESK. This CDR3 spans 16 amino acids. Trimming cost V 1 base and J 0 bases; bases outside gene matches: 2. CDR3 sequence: CASSQGREVSYNEQFF. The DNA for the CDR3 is TGTGCCAGCAGCCAAGGGCGGGAGGTCTCCTACAATGAGCAGTTCTTC.

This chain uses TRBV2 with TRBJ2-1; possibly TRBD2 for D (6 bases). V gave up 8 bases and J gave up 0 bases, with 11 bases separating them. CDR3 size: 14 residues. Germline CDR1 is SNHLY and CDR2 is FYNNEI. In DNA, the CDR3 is TGTGCCAGCCTTCGGGAGAGCTCCTACAATGAGCAGTTCTTC. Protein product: CASLRESSYNEQFF.

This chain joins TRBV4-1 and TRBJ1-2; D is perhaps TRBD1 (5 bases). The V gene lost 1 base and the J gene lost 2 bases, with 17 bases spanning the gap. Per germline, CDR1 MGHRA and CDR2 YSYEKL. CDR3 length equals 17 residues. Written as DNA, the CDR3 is TGCGCCAGCAGCCAAGTTGGAACAGGACGCACAAACTATGGCTACACCTTC. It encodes CASSQVGTGRTNYGYTF.

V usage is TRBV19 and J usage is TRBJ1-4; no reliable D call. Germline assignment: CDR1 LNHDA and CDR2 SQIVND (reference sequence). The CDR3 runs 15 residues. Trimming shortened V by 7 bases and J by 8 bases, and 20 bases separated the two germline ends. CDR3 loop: CASNLGGQVNEKLFF. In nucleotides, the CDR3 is TGTGCCAGTAATCTAGGAGGGCAGGTGAACGAAAAACTGTTTTTT.

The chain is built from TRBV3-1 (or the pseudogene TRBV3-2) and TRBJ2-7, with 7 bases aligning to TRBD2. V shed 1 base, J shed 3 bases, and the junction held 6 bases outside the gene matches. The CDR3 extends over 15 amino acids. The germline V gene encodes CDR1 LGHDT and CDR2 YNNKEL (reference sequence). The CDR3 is CASSQGLANDYEQYF. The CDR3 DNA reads TGTGCCAGCAGCCAAGGACTAGCCAACGACTACGAGCAGTACTTC.

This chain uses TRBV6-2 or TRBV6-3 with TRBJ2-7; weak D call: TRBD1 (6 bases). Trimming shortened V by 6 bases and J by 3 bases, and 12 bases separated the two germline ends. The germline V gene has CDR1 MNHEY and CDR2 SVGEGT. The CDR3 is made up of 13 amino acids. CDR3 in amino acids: CASSRQVYYEQYF. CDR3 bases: TGTGCCAGCAGCCGACAGGTTTACTACGAGCAGTACTTC.

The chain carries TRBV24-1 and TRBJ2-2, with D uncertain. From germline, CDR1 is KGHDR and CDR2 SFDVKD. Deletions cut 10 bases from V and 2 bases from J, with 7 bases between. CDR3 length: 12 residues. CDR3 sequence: CATRGNTGELFF. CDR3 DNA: TGTGCCACACGCGGTAACACCGGGGAGCTGTTTTTT.

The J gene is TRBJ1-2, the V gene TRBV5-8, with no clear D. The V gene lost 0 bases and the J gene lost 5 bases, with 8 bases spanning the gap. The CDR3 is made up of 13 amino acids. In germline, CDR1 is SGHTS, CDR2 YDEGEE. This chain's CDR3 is CASSLDTAYGYTF. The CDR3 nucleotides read TGTGCCAGCAGCTTGGATACTGCTTATGGCTACACCTTC.

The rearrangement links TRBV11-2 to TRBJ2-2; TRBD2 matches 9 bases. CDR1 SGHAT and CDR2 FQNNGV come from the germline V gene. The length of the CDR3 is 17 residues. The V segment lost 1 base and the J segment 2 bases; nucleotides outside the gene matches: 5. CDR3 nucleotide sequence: TGTGCCAGCAGCTTAGGTGGACTAGCGCCTAACACCGGGGAGCTGTTTTTT. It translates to CASSLGGLAPNTGELFF. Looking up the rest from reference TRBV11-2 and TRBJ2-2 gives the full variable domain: EAGVAQSPRYKIIEKRQSVAFWCNPISGHATLYWYQQILGQGPKLLIQFQNNGVVDDSQLPKDRFSAERLKGVDSTLKIQPAKLEDSAVYLCASSLGGLAPNTGELFFGEGSRLTVL.

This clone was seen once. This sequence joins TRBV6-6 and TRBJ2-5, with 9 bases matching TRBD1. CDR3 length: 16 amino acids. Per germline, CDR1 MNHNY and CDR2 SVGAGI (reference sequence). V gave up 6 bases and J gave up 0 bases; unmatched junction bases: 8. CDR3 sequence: CASRDGGQGHQETQYF. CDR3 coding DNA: TGTGCCAGCAGGGATGGGGGACAGGGACACCAAGAGACCCAGTACTTC.

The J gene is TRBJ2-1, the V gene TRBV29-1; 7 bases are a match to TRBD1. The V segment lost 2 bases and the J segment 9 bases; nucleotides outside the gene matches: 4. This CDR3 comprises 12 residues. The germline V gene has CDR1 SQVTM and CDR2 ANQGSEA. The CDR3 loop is CSVEPQGSEQFF. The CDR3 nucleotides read TGCAGCGTTGAACCACAGGGGAGTGAGCAGTTCTTC.

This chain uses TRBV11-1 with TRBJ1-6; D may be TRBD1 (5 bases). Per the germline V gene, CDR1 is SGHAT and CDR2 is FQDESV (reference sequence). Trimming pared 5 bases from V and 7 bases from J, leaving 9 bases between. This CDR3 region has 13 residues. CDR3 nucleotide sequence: TGTGCCAGCAGCCCAGACAGCAATTCACCCCTCCACTTT. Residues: CASSPDSNSPLHF.

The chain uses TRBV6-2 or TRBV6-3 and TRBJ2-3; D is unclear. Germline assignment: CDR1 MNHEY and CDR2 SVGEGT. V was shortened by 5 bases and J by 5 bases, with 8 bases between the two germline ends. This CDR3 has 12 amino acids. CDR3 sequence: CASSQALDTQYF. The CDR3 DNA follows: TGTGCCAGCAGTCAGGCGTTAGATACGCAGTATTTT.

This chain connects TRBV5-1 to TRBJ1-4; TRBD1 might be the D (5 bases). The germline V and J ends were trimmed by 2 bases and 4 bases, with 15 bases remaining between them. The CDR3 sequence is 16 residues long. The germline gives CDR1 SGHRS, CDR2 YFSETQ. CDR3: CASSFSAGGGNEKLFF. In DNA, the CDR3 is TGCGCCAGCAGCTTCTCTGCGGGGGGAGGTAATGAAAAACTGTTTTTT.

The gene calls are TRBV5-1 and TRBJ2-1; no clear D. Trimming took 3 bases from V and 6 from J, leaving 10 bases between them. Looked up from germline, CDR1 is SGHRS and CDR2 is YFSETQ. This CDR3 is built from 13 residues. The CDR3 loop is CASSSVSSNEQFF. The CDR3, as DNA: TGCGCCAGCAGCTCCGTATCTTCCAATGAGCAGTTCTTC.

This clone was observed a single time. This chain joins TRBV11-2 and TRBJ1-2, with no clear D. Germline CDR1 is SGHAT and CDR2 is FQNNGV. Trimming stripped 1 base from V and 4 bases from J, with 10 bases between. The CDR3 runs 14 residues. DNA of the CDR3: TGTGCCAGCAGCTTAGTAGAGGGAGGCTATGGCTACACCTTC. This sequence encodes CASSLVEGGYGYTF.

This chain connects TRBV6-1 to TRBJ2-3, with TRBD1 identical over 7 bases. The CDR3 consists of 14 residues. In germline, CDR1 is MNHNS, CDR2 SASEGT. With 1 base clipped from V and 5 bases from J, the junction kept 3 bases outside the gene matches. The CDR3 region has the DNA TGTGCCAGCAGTGAAGTTAACAGGGGAGATACGCAGTATTTT. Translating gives CASSEVNRGDTQYF.

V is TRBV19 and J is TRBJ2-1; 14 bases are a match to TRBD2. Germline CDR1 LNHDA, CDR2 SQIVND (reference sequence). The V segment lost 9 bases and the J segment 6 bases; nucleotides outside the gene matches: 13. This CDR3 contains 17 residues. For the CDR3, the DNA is TGTGCCAGCACGGGACTAGCGGGAGATGATTTTGGCAATGAGCAGTTCTTC. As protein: CASTGLAGDDFGNEQFF.

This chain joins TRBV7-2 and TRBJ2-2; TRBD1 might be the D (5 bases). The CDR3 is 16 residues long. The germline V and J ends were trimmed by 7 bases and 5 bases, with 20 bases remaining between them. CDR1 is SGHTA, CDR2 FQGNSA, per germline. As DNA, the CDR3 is TGTGCCAGCAAAAAAAGAACAGGTGATGGGACCGGGGAGCTGTTTTTT. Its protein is CASKKRTGDGTGELFF.

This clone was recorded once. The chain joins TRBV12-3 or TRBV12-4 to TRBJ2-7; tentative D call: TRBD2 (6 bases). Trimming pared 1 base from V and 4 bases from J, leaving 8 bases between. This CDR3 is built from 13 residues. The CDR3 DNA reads TGTGCCAGCAGTTTAGGGGGAGGATACGAGCAGTACTTC. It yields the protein CASSLGGGYEQYF.

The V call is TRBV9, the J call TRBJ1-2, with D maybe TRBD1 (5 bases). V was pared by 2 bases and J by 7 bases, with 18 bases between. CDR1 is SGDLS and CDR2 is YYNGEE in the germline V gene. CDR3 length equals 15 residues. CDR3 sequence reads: CASSVRMYTGGGYTF. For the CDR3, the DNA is TGTGCCAGCAGCGTTCGAATGTATACGGGGGGTGGCTACACCTTC.

As DNA, the CDR3 is TGTGCCAGCAGTTACAATCGGCAGGGGCTCACTGAAGCTTTCTTT. Amino acid sequence: CASSYNRQGLTEAFF. The rearrangement links TRBV6-5 to TRBJ1-1; a weak D match, TRBD1 (6 bases). Deletions cut 2 bases from V and 4 bases from J, with 14 bases between. The germline gives CDR1 MNHEY, CDR2 SVGAGI. The CDR3 extends over 15 amino acids.